Below, 24 T cell receptor beta chains from the same sample are listed, as sequenced in a study of T cells in Graves' hyperthyroidism and ophthalmopathy. Amplified regions were TCR beta CDR3 sequences from RNA transcripts. HTBI primers were employed in a first-round RT-PCR of the TCR CDR3. From the multiplex PCR reads, TCRdb called clonotypes with MiXCR, one entry per CDR3 protein. The sample holds 550,000 to 850,000 distinct CDR3 sequences; roughly a sixth are singletons and the top ten take 16%. Sample: blood. The source of these receptors is a woman aged 50 to 60 with Graves' hyperthyroidism that later progressed to Graves' ophthalmopathy.

There are many counts of this clonotype. The gene calls are TRBV3-1 and TRBJ2-1; 7 bases are a match to TRBD2. Germline V gene sequence: CDR1 LGHDT, CDR2 YNNKEL (reference sequence). Unmatched junction bases numbered 4, after V lost 0 bases and J lost 14 bases. The CDR3 is 12 amino acids. CDR3 region: CASSQDTGGKFF. In DNA form, the CDR3 reads TGTGCCAGCAGCCAAGATACGGGGGGAAAGTTCTTC.

Concerning this clonotype: This may stem from a read error, because a much larger clone lies one nucleotide away. The chain combines TRBV7-9 with TRBJ1-6; D uncertain. CDR1 and CDR2 (germline): SEHNR, FQNEAQ (reference sequence). The length of the CDR3 is 13 residues. V lost 5 bases to trimming and J lost 8 bases, with 10 bases between them. The CDR3 DNA reads as TGTGCCAGCAGCCCCCCCGGGGATTCACCCCTCCACTTT. Translating it yields CASSPPGDSPLHF.

This chain connects TRBV6-1 to TRBJ1-6; D may be TRBD1 (5 bases). The CDR3 has 14 amino acids. Germline CDR1 and CDR2: MNHNS and SASEGT. Trimming took off 2 bases at V and 5 bases at J, with 7 bases between the two ends. The CDR3 here is CASSERGNNSPLHF. For the CDR3, the DNA is TGTGCCAGCAGTGAAAGGGGAAATAATTCACCCCTCCACTTT.

The genes are TRBV7-9 and TRBJ2-5, with D uncertain. V was cut by 5 bases and J by 5 bases, with 12 bases left in between. The CDR3 sequence is 13 residues long. In germline, CDR1 is SEHNR, CDR2 FQNEAQ (reference sequence). DNA for the CDR3: TGTGCCAGCAGCGTAGATCTTGAGGAGACCCAGTACTTC. This translates into CASSVDLEETQYF.

Only a few counts were recorded for this clonotype. Sequence at one end of the junction differs from germline and may be a read error. The genes are TRBV12-3 or TRBV12-4 and TRBJ2-7; D is unresolved. This CDR3 has 13 amino acids. This CDR3 is CVSTLGWTYEQYF. Here the CDR3 DNA reads TGTGTCAGCACCCTGGGGTGGACCTACGAGCAGTACTTC.

This clonotype was picked up many times. This chain joins TRBV12-3 or TRBV12-4 and TRBJ1-1; tentative D call: TRBD1 (5 bases). There are 15 residues in the CDR3. Deletions cut 6 bases from V and 1 base from J, with 15 bases between. The CDR3, as DNA: TGTGCCAGCAGCCGAACGGGACGGACGAACACTGAAGCTTTCTTT. Protein sequence: CASSRTGRTNTEAFF.

This sequence joins TRBV7-3 and TRBJ2-7; tentative D call: TRBD1 (5 bases). Germline values: CDR1 SGHTA, CDR2 FQGTGA. Trimming took off 1 base at V and 4 bases at J, with 14 bases between the two ends. The CDR3 extends over 15 amino acids. The CDR3 loop is CASSLNSGWGYEQYF. The CDR3 coding sequence is TGTGCCAGCAGCTTAAACTCAGGGTGGGGATACGAGCAGTACTTC. Based on the CDR3 plus reference TRBV7-3 and TRBJ2-7, the full variable domain is GAGVSQTPSNKVTEKGKYVELRCDPISGHTALYWYRQSLGQGPEFLIYFQGTGAADDSGLPNDRFFAVRPEGSVSTLKIQRTERGDSAVYLCASSLNSGWGYEQYFGPGTRLTVT.

This clonotype was counted a few times. The CDR3 DNA reads TGTGCCAGCAGCCAAGAGGGGGGGGGCTCCCAGCCCCAGCATTTT. Protein product: CASSQEGGGSQPQHF. The chain couples TRBV3-1 to TRBJ1-5; D perhaps matches TRBD1 (6 bases). V lost 0 bases and J 7 bases, leaving 13 bases between the germline ends. The V gene's germline CDR1 is LGHDT and CDR2 YNNKEL (reference sequence). This CDR3 has 15 amino acids.

This clonotype was counted many times. The chain couples TRBV20-1 to TRBJ2-7; 7 bases line up with TRBD1. CDR3 length: 13 amino acids. Germline assignment: CDR1 DFQATT and CDR2 SNEGSKA (reference sequence). The ends lost 6 bases at V and 3 bases at J; junction bases unmatched: 8. The CDR3 here is CSAKTGIVYEQYF. In DNA form, the CDR3 reads TGCAGTGCGAAGACAGGGATAGTCTACGAGCAGTACTTC.

This clonotype was counted only a few times. This chain uses TRBV5-1 with TRBJ2-2; D is possibly TRBD1 or TRBD2 (6 bases each). Germline V lookup: CDR1 SGHRS, CDR2 YFSETQ. The V end was cut by 4 bases, the J end by 3 bases, with 13 bases between. The CDR3 length is 15 residues. CDR3 sequence reads: CASSPEGGYTGELFF. As DNA, the CDR3 is TGCGCCAGCAGCCCGGAGGGGGGATACACCGGGGAGCTGTTTTTT.

The rearrangement joins TRBV9 to TRBJ1-3, with D hard to call. The V gene lost 0 bases and the J gene lost 4 bases, with 5 bases spanning the gap. This CDR3 is built from 13 residues. CDR1 is SGDLS, CDR2 YYNGEE, per germline. The CDR3 bases are TGTGCCAGCAGCGTAGACATCGGAAACACCATATATTTT. Protein: CASSVDIGNTIYF.

With regard to this clonotype: Being one base from a much bigger clone, this may be a read error. The genes are TRBV3-1 and TRBJ1-1; unclear D gene. Germline-derived CDR1 and CDR2 are LGHDT and YNNKEL (reference sequence). The CDR3 is 13 residues long. CDR3 coding DNA: TGTGCCAGCAGCCAAATCACCTCCACTGAAGCTCTCTTT. It codes for CASSQITSTEALF.

This clonotype was counted between two and nine times. The chain is built from TRBV13 and TRBJ1-5; D is perhaps TRBD1 (6 bases). Germline CDR1 PRHDT, CDR2 FYEKMQ (reference sequence). The CDR3 has 14 amino acids. V lost 3 bases, J lost 5 bases, and 11 bases lay in between. CDR3 in amino acids: CASSFGQHDQPQHF. Here the CDR3 DNA reads TGTGCCAGCAGCTTTGGACAGCACGATCAGCCCCAGCATTTT.

Only a few counts were recorded for this clonotype. The genes are TRBV19 and TRBJ2-1, with D maybe TRBD2 (5 bases). This CDR3 contains 13 residues. Germline CDR1 and CDR2: LNHDA and SQIVND (reference sequence). V shed 1 base and J shed 10 bases, with 11 bases lying between them. CDR3 DNA sequence: TGTGCCAGTAGTATAGTTGAGGGAGCCGAGCAGTTCTTC. This codes for CASSIVEGAEQFF. The full variable domain, with the rest looked up from reference TRBV19 and TRBJ2-1, is DGGITQSPKYLFRKEGQNVTLSCEQNLNHDAMYWYRQDPGQGLRLIYYSQIVNDFQKGDIAEGYSVSREKKESFPLTVTSAQKNPTAFYLCASSIVEGAEQFFGPGTRLTVL.

The chain carries TRBV13 and TRBJ2-7, with D unclear. V was pared by 0 bases and J by 1 base, with 10 bases between. In germline, CDR1 is PRHDT, CDR2 FYEKMQ (reference sequence). The CDR3 has 15 residues. The CDR3 reads CASSLGPRRSYEQYF. DNA of the CDR3: TGTGCCAGCAGCTTAGGGCCGAGACGGTCCTACGAGCAGTACTTC.

This clonotype was observed a handful of times. The chain recombines TRBV20-1 with TRBJ1-5; tentatively, D is TRBD1 (6 bases). CDR3 length equals 15 residues. Germline CDR1 is DFQATT and CDR2 is SNEGSKA (reference sequence). The ends were cut back, 5 bases at V and 1 base at J, with 15 bases in the middle. The DNA for the CDR3 is TGCAGTGCTCAATTGACAGGACGCAGCAATCAGCCCCAGCATTTT. Amino acids: CSAQLTGRSNQPQHF.

The chain couples TRBV29-1 to TRBJ1-4; D gene unclear. The CDR3 loop spans 11 amino acids. V lost 8 bases to trimming and J lost 8 bases, with 12 bases between them. The V gene's germline CDR1 is SQVTM and CDR2 ANQGSEA. The CDR3 nucleotides are TGCAGCTTCTCAAACTCCGAAAAACTGTTTTTT. Translated, it gives CSFSNSEKLFF.

This clonotype was counted between two and nine times. This chain connects TRBV20-1 to TRBJ2-6; D unresolved. Looked up from germline, CDR1 is DFQATT and CDR2 is SNEGSKA (reference sequence). This CDR3 is built from 14 residues. V was clipped by 3 bases and J by 1 base, with 7 bases between them. The CDR3 is CSASLPSGANVLTF. Written as DNA, the CDR3 is TGCAGTGCTAGTTTGCCATCTGGGGCCAACGTCCTGACTTTC.

The J gene is TRBJ1-4, the V gene TRBV10-3, with 8 bases fitting TRBD1. The CDR3 runs 16 residues. V dropped 3 bases and J dropped 2; count of bases not matched to a gene: 5. The germline gives CDR1 ENHRY, CDR2 SYGVKD. CDR3 sequence reads: CAISDGRGLTNEKLFF. CDR3 coding DNA: TGTGCCATCAGTGATGGCAGGGGGCTCACTAATGAAAAACTGTTTTTT.

This clonotype was recorded a few times. The chain has TRBV6-1 and TRBJ1-6, with TRBD1 identical over 7 bases. The CDR3 is made up of 19 amino acids. The J segment lost 4 bases and the V segment lost 5 bases, leaving 17 bases of the junction unmatched. CDR1 is MNHNS and CDR2 is SASEGT in the germline V gene. CDR3 nucleotide sequence: TGTGCCAGCAGTCCTCACCGTGTTGGGACAGACTTTTATAATTCACCCCTCCACTTT. It yields the protein CASSPHRVGTDFYNSPLHF.

This clonotype has a handful of counts. Just one base apart from a much larger clone, this may be a read error. The chain combines TRBV7-3 with TRBJ2-7; perhaps TRBD1 as D (5 bases). Germline V lookup: CDR1 SGHTA, CDR2 FQGTGA. The CDR3 runs 15 residues. The DNA of the CDR3 is TGTGCCAGCAGCCCTGGGTCAGGGATCCCCTACGAGCAGCACTTC. Protein: CASSPGSGIPYEQHF.

This clonotype appeared many times. The V gene is TRBV2, the J gene TRBJ2-2; D may be TRBD1 (5 bases). CDR1 is SNHLY, CDR2 FYNNEI, per germline. The CDR3 extends over 14 amino acids. V gave up 7 bases and J gave up 1 base, with 10 bases separating them. For the CDR3, the DNA is TGTGCCAGCAAACGACAGCTGAACACCGGGGAGCTGTTTTTT. This encodes CASKRQLNTGELFF.

This clonotype was seen a few times. The chain recombines TRBV6-1 with TRBJ2-7; tentative D call: TRBD1 (5 bases). The germline V gene encodes CDR1 MNHNS and CDR2 SASEGT. CDR3 length: 15 residues. Trimming removed 7 bases at V and 4 bases at J, with 20 bases between. In DNA form, the CDR3 reads TGTGCCAGCACCCATAAGGAAGCAGGGAAGTACGAGCAGTACTTC. Translating gives CASTHKEAGKYEQYF.

In its sample, this clonotype was seen a few times. The V call is TRBV27, the J call TRBJ2-5; TRBD2 matches at 8 bases. This CDR3 is built from 14 residues. The V gene's germline CDR1 is MNHEY and CDR2 SMNVEV (reference sequence). The V gene end was trimmed by 5 bases and the J gene end by 5 bases; junction bases not matched to a gene: 7. The CDR3 region is CASSQRGLGETQYF. Written as DNA, the CDR3 is TGTGCCAGCAGTCAGCGGGGGTTGGGGGAGACCCAGTACTTC.